This T cell receptor (beta chain) was recorded in a study of blood T cells in healthy people across ages. Regarding the study as a whole: Per million T cells, TCR beta diversity dropped about linearly as age rose.

On this clonotype itself: Its antigen is not identified.

The CDR3 is 12 residues long. V was clipped by 7 bases and J by 9 bases; unmatched bases: 6. The germline CDR1 and CDR2 sequences are SGHAT and FQNNGV. Each sample used at least 7 million PBMCs. The amount of total RNA extracted per sample was at least 5 micrograms. Next came a second PCR, run for about 7 to 12 cycles, which used a sample-barcoded 5' primer along with a J-beta primer mix. One entry per CDR3 protein, called by TCRdb with MiXCR from the 5' RACE reads. The sample records roughly 1.4 million distinct CDR3 sequences, roughly 64% being singletons. Sequenced material: blood. The TCR originated in a man aged 18 to 29 in good health. V is TRBV11-2 and J is TRBJ2-4, with 7 bases fitting TRBD2. CDR3 nucleotides: TGTGCCAGCATCGATGGGGGGGGCATTCAGTACTTC. Translated: CASIDGGGIQYF.